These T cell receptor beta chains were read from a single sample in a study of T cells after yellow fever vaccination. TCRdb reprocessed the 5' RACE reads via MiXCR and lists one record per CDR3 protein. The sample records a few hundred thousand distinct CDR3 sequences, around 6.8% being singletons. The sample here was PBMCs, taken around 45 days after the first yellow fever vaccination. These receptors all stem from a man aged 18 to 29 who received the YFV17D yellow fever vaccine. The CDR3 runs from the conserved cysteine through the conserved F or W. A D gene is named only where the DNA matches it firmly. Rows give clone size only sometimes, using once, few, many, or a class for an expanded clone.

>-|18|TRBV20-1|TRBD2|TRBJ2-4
TGCAGTGCTAGCCTAGCGGGGGGCCACCCGTTAGCCAAAAACATTCAGTACTTC
CSASLAGGHPLAKNIQYF
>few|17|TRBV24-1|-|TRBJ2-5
TGTGCCACCAGTGACCCCCGAGCAGGGGGAGGGACAGAGACCCAGTACTTC
CATSDPRAGGGTETQYF
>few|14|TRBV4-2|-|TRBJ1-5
TGTGCCAGCAGCCAAGCACAGGGCGACCAGCCCCAGCATTTT
CASSQAQGDQPQHF
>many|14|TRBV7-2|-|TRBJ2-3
TGTGCCAGCAGCGGAAGGGGCCTCACAGATACGCAGTATTTT
CASSGRGLTDTQYF
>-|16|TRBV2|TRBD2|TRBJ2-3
TGTGCCAGCAGTTTCCGGACTAGCGGGCGCACAGATACGCAGTATTTT
CASSFRTSGRTDTQYF
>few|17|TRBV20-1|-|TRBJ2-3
TGCAGTGCTAGAGATCAGGTCAACGGGGCCTCCACAGATACGCAGTATTTT
CSARDQVNGASTDTQYF
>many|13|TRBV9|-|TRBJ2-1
TGTGCCAGCAGCGTAGAATTCCAGGGGCAGCAGTTCTTC
CASSVEFQGQQFF
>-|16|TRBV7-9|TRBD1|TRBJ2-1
TGTGCCAGCACCCTAACTCCCGGGACAGGGAACAATGAGCAGTTCTTC
CASTLTPGTGNNEQFF
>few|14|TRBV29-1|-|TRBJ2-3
TGCAGCGTTGCCCTGGGGCGCCGCACAGATACGCAGTATTTT
CSVALGRRTDTQYF
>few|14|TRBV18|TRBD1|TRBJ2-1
TGTGCCAGCTGGCCCGGGACAGGGGGCATTGAGCAGTTCTTC
CASWPGTGGIEQFF
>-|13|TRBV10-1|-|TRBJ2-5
TGCGCCAGCAGTGAGTCCGGAGAAGAGACCCAGTACTTC
CASSESGEETQYF
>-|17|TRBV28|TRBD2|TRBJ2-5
TGTGCCAGCAGTTTTGGGACTAGCGGGTGGACAAAGGAGACCCAGTACTTC
CASSFGTSGWTKETQYF
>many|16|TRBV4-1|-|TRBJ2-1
TGCGCCAGCAGCCAAGTCCTCGAGGTTCGTTGGAATGAGCAGTTCTTC
CASSQVLEVRWNEQFF
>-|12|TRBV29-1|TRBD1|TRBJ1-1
TGCAGCGTATCAGGGGGCTGGGCTGAAGCTTTCTTT
CSVSGGWAEAFF